This T cell receptor beta chain is from a study of T cell responses to AZD1222 COVID-19 vaccine. The CDR3 has 14 amino acids. V was cut by 9 bases and J by 2 bases, with 14 bases left in between. In germline, CDR1 is LNHDA, CDR2 SQIVND (reference sequence). This clone has only one observation. Repertoires were generated with immunoSEQ multiplex PCR, while TCRdb's copy carries only in-frame clones and drops some. The sample holds 150,000 to 200,000 clones, roughly 88% seen once. The chain combines TRBV19 with TRBJ1-5; D call uncertain. This clonotype was obtained from an adult who received the AZD1222 COVID-19 vaccine. The sequences come from peripheral blood, collected 28 days after the second AZD1222 dose. The CDR3 DNA sequence: TGTGCCAGCCGAGTCGGGTTTGGCAATCAGCCCCAGCATTTT. Protein product: CASRVGFGNQPQHF.